The 23 T cell receptor beta chains presented below share a single source sample, sequenced in a study of monozygotic twins with inflammatory bowel disease. TCRdb reanalyzed the 5' RACE reads and collapses them to one entry per CDR3 protein, without DNA. The sample data list roughly 200,000 distinct CDR3 sequences. The specimen sequenced was blood. Receptors were obtained from a human donor with ulcerative colitis or Crohn's disease, or a healthy co-twin of an affected twin (not recorded which).

The rearrangement joins TRBV12-3 or TRBV12-4 to TRBJ1-2; TCRdb's D gene call, TRBD1, goes unchecked for lack of DNA. The CDR3 has 15 residues. The CDR3 protein is CASSYRQGVNYGYTF.

The chain joins TRBV6-1 to TRBJ2-5. CDR3 size: 13 residues. Germline V lookup: CDR1 MNHNS, CDR2 SASEGT. The CDR3 loop reads CASSEAWGLTQYF.

The genes are TRBV15 and TRBJ1-5; there is no DNA to check the TCRdb D call of TRBD1. Germline CDR1 reads LNHNV; CDR2 reads YYDKDF (reference sequence). This CDR3 is built from 16 residues. The CDR3 protein is CATSRDRAFSDQPQHF.

The V and J genes are TRBV7-8 and TRBJ1-2; TCRdb lists TRBD1, though no DNA is available to test this call. In germline, CDR1 is SGHVS, CDR2 FQNEAQ. This CDR3 has 16 amino acids. CDR3: CASSLAGAGSNYGYTF.

The J gene is TRBJ1-1, the V gene TRBV5-1. CDR1 is SGHRS, CDR2 YFSETQ, per germline. This CDR3 has 15 residues. The CDR3 reads CASSREGAANTEAFF.

J is TRBJ2-3 and V is TRBV20-1. The germline V gene has CDR1 DFQATT and CDR2 SNEGSKA (reference sequence). The CDR3 covers 15 residues. CDR3 residues: CSARDPSGGTDTQYF.

This chain uses TRBV3-1 with TRBJ1-2; TCRdb returns TRBD1, unconfirmable since there is no DNA. Germline V CDR1 and CDR2: LGHDT, YNNKEL (reference sequence). This CDR3 has 14 residues. The CDR3 sequence is CASIQGLIGGGYTF.

This rearrangement joins TRBV29-1 to TRBJ2-1; TCRdb picks TRBD2, but there is no DNA to check that call. Germline V lookup: CDR1 SQVTM, CDR2 ANQGSEA. The CDR3 loop spans 11 amino acids. The CDR3 loop reads CSQLGYNEQFF.

The chain combines TRBV10-3 with TRBJ2-1; as DNA is missing, the TRBD1 call by TCRdb cannot be tested. The CDR3 length is 14 residues. Germline CDR1 reads ENHRY; CDR2 reads SYGVKD. CDR3 amino acids: CAISAQGASNEQFF.

The V call is TRBV4-1, the J call TRBJ2-3; TCRdb reports TRBD1, a call that lacks DNA to check it against. The CDR3 is made up of 16 amino acids. CDR1 is MGHRA and CDR2 is YSYEKL in the germline V gene. This CDR3 is CASSQDTKGYSDTQYF.

The J gene is TRBJ2-1, the V gene TRBV12-3 or TRBV12-4; TCRdb selects TRBD1, and the lack of DNA leaves this call unchecked. This CDR3 has 16 amino acids. The CDR3 is CASSFLQGASYNEQFF.

The chain recombines TRBV29-1 with TRBJ1-1; TCRdb gives TRBD1 as the D gene, but with no DNA this cannot be confirmed. This CDR3 is 11 amino acids long. Per the germline V gene, CDR1 is SQVTM and CDR2 is ANQGSEA. The CDR3 reads CAGRGNTEAFF.

The V call is TRBV20-1, the J call TRBJ2-7; as DNA is missing, the TRBD1 call by TCRdb cannot be tested. Germline V gene data show CDR1 as DFQATT and CDR2 as SNEGSKA (reference sequence). This CDR3 spans 15 amino acids. The CDR3 reads CSASPQGHSSYEQYF.

J is TRBJ1-2 and V is TRBV20-1; TCRdb names TRBD1, which stays unverified in the absence of DNA. The V gene's germline CDR1 is DFQATT and CDR2 SNEGSKA (reference sequence). This CDR3 spans 14 amino acids. CDR3 sequence reads: CSATPGTGLSGYTF.

The rearrangement links TRBV5-1 to TRBJ2-1; TCRdb returns TRBD1, unconfirmable since there is no DNA. From germline, CDR1 is SGHRS and CDR2 YFSETQ. The length of the CDR3 is 15 residues. CDR3 residues: CASSPVGAVDNEQFF.

V usage is TRBV5-1 and J usage is TRBJ2-2; as DNA is missing, the TRBD1 call by TCRdb cannot be tested. Germline V CDR1 and CDR2: SGHRS, YFSETQ. This CDR3 is 14 amino acids long. CDR3 loop: CATSRDRNTGELFF.

The chain's CDR3 is CASSLGAGGTNYGYTF. This sequence joins TRBV5-6 and TRBJ1-2; TCRdb gives TRBD1 as the D gene, but with no DNA this cannot be confirmed. The CDR3 totals 16 residues. Germline V gene data show CDR1 as SGHDT and CDR2 as YYEEEE.

V is TRBV13 and J is TRBJ2-7; there is no DNA to check the TCRdb D call of TRBD1. Germline CDR1 and CDR2: PRHDT and FYEKMQ (reference sequence). CDR3 size: 15 residues. CDR3 in amino acids: CASSRTDRGLYEQYF.

The chain is built from TRBV5-1 and TRBJ1-1; TCRdb designates TRBD1, a call that cannot be tested without DNA. The CDR3 is made up of 14 amino acids. From germline, CDR1 is SGHRS and CDR2 YFSETQ. CDR3 residues: CASSLVTGNTEAFF. Looking up the rest from reference TRBV5-1 and TRBJ1-1 gives the full variable domain: KAGVTQTPRYLIKTRGQQVTLSCSPISGHRSVSWYQQTPGQGLQFLFEYFSETQRNKGNFPGRFSGRQFSNSRSEMNVSTLELGDSALYLCASSLVTGNTEAFFGQGTRLTVV.

The rearrangement links TRBV5-1 to TRBJ2-7; TCRdb selects TRBD1, and the lack of DNA leaves this call unchecked. Germline CDR1 SGHRS, CDR2 YFSETQ. The CDR3 length is 13 residues. The CDR3 sequence: CASRQGGTYEQYF.

The J gene is TRBJ2-1, the V gene TRBV5-5; TCRdb gives TRBD1 as the D gene, but with no DNA this cannot be confirmed. CDR1 and CDR2 from the germline V gene are SGHKS and YYEKEE (reference sequence). This CDR3 has 16 residues. The CDR3 sequence is CASSLVGASSYNEQFF.

The chain recombines TRBV20-1 with TRBJ2-7; TCRdb outputs TRBD2, but without DNA this stays unchecked. Looked up from germline, CDR1 is DFQATT and CDR2 is SNEGSKA (reference sequence). There are 13 residues in the CDR3. The CDR3 region is CSINQDPDGEQYF.

The gene calls are TRBV2 and TRBJ1-5. The CDR3 loop spans 13 amino acids. Looked up from germline, CDR1 is SNHLY and CDR2 is FYNNEI. The CDR3 region is CASKGRTNQPQHF.